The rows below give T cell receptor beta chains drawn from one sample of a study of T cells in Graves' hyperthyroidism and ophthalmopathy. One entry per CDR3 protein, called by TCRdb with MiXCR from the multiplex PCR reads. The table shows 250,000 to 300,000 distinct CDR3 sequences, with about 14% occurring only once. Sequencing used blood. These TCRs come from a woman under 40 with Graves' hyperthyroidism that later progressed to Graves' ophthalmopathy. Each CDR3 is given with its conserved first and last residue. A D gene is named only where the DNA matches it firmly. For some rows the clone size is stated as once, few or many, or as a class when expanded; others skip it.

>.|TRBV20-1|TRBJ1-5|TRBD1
TGCAGTGCTAGGGACAGGGTAGGGAATCAGCCCCAGCATTTT
CSARDRVGNQPQHF
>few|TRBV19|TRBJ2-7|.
TGTGCCACCAATCCAGGGACCGACAGTCCTGGCGAGCAGTACTTC
CATNPGTDSPGEQYF
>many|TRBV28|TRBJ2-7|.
TGTGCCAGCAGTTTAATAAGGGACCCCTCCTACGAGCAGTACTTC
CASSLIRDPSYEQYF
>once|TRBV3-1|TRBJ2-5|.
TGTGCCAGCAGCCAAGGGCGGGACTGGCAAGAGACCCAGTACTTC
CASSQGRDWQETQYF
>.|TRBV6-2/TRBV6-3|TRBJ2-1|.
TGTGCCAGCAGTTATAATAGGGGCTCCTACAATGAGCAGTTCTTC
CASSYNRGSYNEQFF
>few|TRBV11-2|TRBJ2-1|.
TGTGCCAGCAGCCCAAGCGCGAGTGAGCAGTTCTTC
CASSPSASEQFF
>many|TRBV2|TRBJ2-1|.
TGTGCCAGCAGTGACCAGAGGGTGAATGAGCAGTTCTTC
CASSDQRVNEQFF
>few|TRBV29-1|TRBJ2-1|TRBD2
TGCAGCGCCCCCCTGGCGGGAGACTACAATGAGCAGTTCTTC
CSAPLAGDYNEQFF
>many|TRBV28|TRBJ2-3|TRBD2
TGTGCCAGCAGTTTATATCGGGGGGGACGCAGCACAGATACGCAGTATTTT
CASSLYRGGRSTDTQYF
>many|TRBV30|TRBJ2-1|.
TGTGCCTGGAGTCTGTGGGACAATGAGCAGTTCTTC
CAWSLWDNEQFF
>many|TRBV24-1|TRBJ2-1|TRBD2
TGTGCCACCAGTGATTATTCCGGGACTAGCGGAGTTAATGAGCAGTTCTTC
CATSDYSGTSGVNEQFF
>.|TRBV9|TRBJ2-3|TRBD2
TGTGCCAGCAGCGTAAGCGGGAGGGCCGGTACAGATACGCAGTATTTT
CASSVSGRAGTDTQYF
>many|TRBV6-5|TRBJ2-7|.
TGTGCCAGCAGTTACTCAGAGGGGTACGAGCAGTACTTC
CASSYSEGYEQYF
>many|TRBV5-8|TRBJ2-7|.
TGTGCCAGCAGCTTAAGACTGTCCGCCTACGAGCAGTACTTC
CASSLRLSAYEQYF
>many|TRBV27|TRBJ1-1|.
TGTGCCAGCAGTGGGGGACCGGGTTACACTGAAGCTTTCTTT
CASSGGPGYTEAFF
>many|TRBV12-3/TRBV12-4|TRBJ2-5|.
TGTGCCAGCAGTTTAATAGGAGCTATACCCCAAGAGACCCAGTACTTC
CASSLIGAIPQETQYF
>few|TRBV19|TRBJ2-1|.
TGTGCCAGTAGTATTTGGAATAATGAGCAGTTCTTC
CASSIWNNEQFF
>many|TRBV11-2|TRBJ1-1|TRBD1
TGTGCCAGCAGGGAAAGGGAGGGGGCCGCTGAAGCTTTCTTT
CASREREGAAEAFF
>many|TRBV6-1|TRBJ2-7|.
TGTGCCAGCAGACGAGGGGGGGATCGCTACGAGCAGTACTTC
CASRRGGDRYEQYF
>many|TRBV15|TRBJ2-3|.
TGTGCCACCAGCAGAGATCTGGGGGCTGGCACAGATACGCAGTATTTT
CATSRDLGAGTDTQYF
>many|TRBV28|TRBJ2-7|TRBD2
TGTGCCAGCAGTTTTAGCGGCGGGAGGATCTACGAGCAGTACTTC
CASSFSGGRIYEQYF
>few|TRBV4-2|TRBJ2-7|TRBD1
TGTGCCAGCAGCGCATCCGGGACAGGACAATACGAGCAGTACTTC
CASSASGTGQYEQYF
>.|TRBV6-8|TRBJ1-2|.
TGTGCCAGCAGCCGGACAGCCTACTATGGCTACACCTTC
CASSRTAYYGYTF
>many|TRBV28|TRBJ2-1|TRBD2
TGTGCCGCCACTTCCTGGACTAGCGGGAGGGATGAGCAGTTCTTC
CAATSWTSGRDEQFF
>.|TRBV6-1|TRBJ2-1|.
TGTGCCAGCAGTGACCGGCCGGACTTATACAATGAGCAGTTCTTC
CASSDRPDLYNEQFF